The rows below give T cell receptor beta chains drawn from one sample of a study of T cell repertoires in aging, cancer and after chemotherapy. TCRdb used MiXCR to reprocess the multiplex PCR reads, holding one entry per CDR3 protein. The sample lists fewer than 4,500 distinct CDR3 sequences; under 35% were seen once. The sequenced sample consisted of blood. The receptors were sampled from a human donor in good health. The CDR3 runs from the conserved cysteine through the conserved F or W. Fields, in order: J gene, V gene, D gene, clone size, CDR3 DNA, CDR3 protein. The D gene is left open where the match is weak. Only part of the rows carry a size: once, few, many, or a class if the clone is expanded.

TRBJ1-1	TRBV6-4	.	few	TGTGCCAGCAGCTCACAGCCTAACACTGAAGCTTTCTTT	CASSSQPNTEAFF
TRBJ2-2	TRBV27	.	medium-sized	TGTGCCAGCAGTTTATCGGGATGGATCCCCGGGGAGCTGTTTTTT	CASSLSGWIPGELFF
TRBJ2-1	TRBV15	.	medium-sized	TGTGCCACCAGCAGAGATAGAGGGGGGGGATACAATGAGCAGTTCTTC	CATSRDRGGGYNEQFF
TRBJ1-4	TRBV19	.	medium-sized	TGTGCCAGTAGTATACGGGGCCCTAATGAAAAACTGTTTTTT	CASSIRGPNEKLFF
TRBJ2-2	TRBV7-9	TRBD2	few	TGTGCCAGTAGTACGGGGACTAGCGCGAACACCGGGGAGCTGTTTTTT	CASSTGTSANTGELFF
TRBJ2-7	TRBV6-5	TRBD2	few	TGTGCCAGCAGTTGGGGGACTAGCGGGGCCCGGGAGCAGTACTTC	CASSWGTSGAREQYF
TRBJ2-2	TRBV18	.	medium-sized	TGTGCCAGCTCACCAATTCAGGGTGGCAACACCGGGGAGCTGTTTTTT	CASSPIQGGNTGELFF
TRBJ2-1	TRBV6-6	.	.	TGTGCCAGCAGTTTCAGGGGCGAATTGGGCTCCTACAATGAGCAGTTCTTC	CASSFRGELGSYNEQFF
TRBJ2-5	TRBV19	TRBD1	medium-sized	TGTGCCAGTAGTACAGGGGGCCAAGAGACCCAGTACTTC	CASSTGGQETQYF
TRBJ1-4	TRBV7-6	.	.	TGTGCCAGCAGCGAGGGGGCAACTAATGAAAAACTGTTTTTT	CASSEGATNEKLFF
TRBJ1-4	TRBV2	.	once	TGTGCCAGCAGTGAAAGTACGGGGGCAGGTGAAAAACTGTTTTTT	CASSESTGAGEKLFF
TRBJ2-1	TRBV5-4	.	.	TGTGCCAGCAGCTTGGTAGGGAGCGATGAGCAGTTCTTC	CASSLVGSDEQFF
TRBJ2-7	TRBV29-1	.	medium-sized	TGCAGCGTTGAGGGAGGACAACCCTACGAGCAGTACTTC	CSVEGGQPYEQYF
TRBJ1-3	TRBV20-1	.	.	TGCAGTGCTACTAGGCAGGGAGGAAACACCATATATTTT	CSATRQGGNTIYF
TRBJ1-2	TRBV9	TRBD1	.	TGTGCCAGCAACCCTTTAGGGACAGGGTATGGCTACACCTTC	CASNPLGTGYGYTF
TRBJ1-1	TRBV6-6	.	few	TGTGCCAGCAGTTACTCGATAGGGTCCAGGAGCGCTGAAGCTTTCTTT	CASSYSIGSRSAEAFF
TRBJ1-4	TRBV13	TRBD1	once	TGTGCCAGCAGCTTGGGGACAGGGGGGGATGAAAAACTGTTTTTT	CASSLGTGGDEKLFF
TRBJ1-1	TRBV12-3/TRBV12-4	.	.	TGTGCCAGCAGGTCTAACCCGAACACTGAAGCTTTCTTT	CASRSNPNTEAFF
TRBJ2-1	TRBV5-6	TRBD2	.	TGTGCCAGCAGTCCGGTAGCGGGAGTATCCTACAATGAGCAGTTCTTC	CASSPVAGVSYNEQFF
TRBJ2-6	TRBV5-1	TRBD2	.	TGCGCCAGCAGCCCCATACCGGGGGGTTCTGGGGCCAACGTCCTGACTTTC	CASSPIPGGSGANVLTF
TRBJ2-7	TRBV7-6	TRBD2	few	TGTGCCAGCAGCTCTGTCGCGGGAGTGTTCGAGCAGTACTTC	CASSSVAGVFEQYF
TRBJ2-7	TRBV6-5	.	medium-sized	TGTGCCAGCAGACCTGTTCTGGGACGCAGCAACGAGCAGTACTTC	CASRPVLGRSNEQYF
TRBJ2-1	TRBV7-2	.	few	TGTGCCAGCAGCTCGGGCAGCGGAGATTCCTACAATGAGCAGTTCTTC	CASSSGSGDSYNEQFF
TRBJ1-3	TRBV12-3/TRBV12-4	.	.	TGTGCCAGCCGCAAGGAGCCCTCTGGAAACACCATATATTTT	CASRKEPSGNTIYF
TRBJ2-3	TRBV29-1	.	medium-sized	TGCAGCGTTCGGGACATTCACACAGATACGCAGTATTTT	CSVRDIHTDTQYF
TRBJ2-1	TRBV18	TRBD2	.	TGTGCCAGCCGTACGAGGGGGGCTAGCGGGAGTCCCCTTACCTACAATGAGCAGTTCTTC	CASRTRGASGSPLTYNEQFF
TRBJ2-3	TRBV4-3	.	few	TGCGCCAGCAGCCGTAGCGGCACAGATACGCAGTATTTT	CASSRSGTDTQYF
TRBJ1-1	TRBV19	.	medium-sized	TGTGCCAGTAGCACCTTCCTGAACACTGAAGCTTTCTTT	CASSTFLNTEAFF
TRBJ2-3	TRBV5-6	.	medium-sized	TGTGCCAGCAGCCTGGGGACGGGGCGTATTGGAGATACGCAGTATTTT	CASSLGTGRIGDTQYF
TRBJ2-5	TRBV19	TRBD2	once	TGTGCCAGCAGCCAAGGGACTAGCGGGAGTGGTGTGACCCAGTACTTC	CASSQGTSGSGVTQYF
TRBJ2-7	TRBV24-1	.	large	TGTGCCACCAGTGATGGGATTGTGTCCTACGAGCAGTACTTC	CATSDGIVSYEQYF
TRBJ2-7	TRBV27	TRBD1	.	TGTGCCAGCAGTACCCTTTACAGGGGAGACTCCTACGAGCAGTACTTC	CASSTLYRGDSYEQYF
TRBJ2-3	TRBV5-5	.	medium-sized	TGTGCCAGCAGCCGTGAATGGGAGCGAAGCGCAGATACGCAGTATTTT	CASSREWERSADTQYF
TRBJ1-2	TRBV7-6	.	.	TGTGCCTGCAGCCCCGAACAGGGATCCTTCTATGGCTACACCTTC	CACSPEQGSFYGYTF
TRBJ1-6	TRBV20-1	.	.	TGCAGTGCTAGAACAGGGAATTCACCCCTCCACTTT	CSARTGNSPLHF